Following are 18 T cell receptor beta chains from one sample sequenced in a study of blood T cell repertoires in COVID-19. Generated by immunoSEQ multiplex PCR, the TCRdb table keeps only in-frame clones and is missing some. Here the sample spans about 40,000 clones, around nine tenths being singletons. Sequencing was done on a sample of peripheral blood. Source of these receptors: a human donor in a cohort sampled during active COVID-19.

The chain has TRBV6-5 and TRBJ1-2; D ambiguous. Germline V gene sequence: CDR1 MNHEY, CDR2 SVGAGI. V was cut by 2 bases and J by 4 bases, with 5 bases left in between. CDR3 length: 12 residues. The CDR3 spells CASSYTGYGYTF. In nucleotides, the CDR3 is TGTGCCAGCAGTTACACGGGCTATGGCTACACCTTC.

The gene calls are TRBV25-1 and TRBJ2-5; tentatively, D is TRBD1 (7 bases). Trimming cost V 1 base and J 5 bases, with 14 bases left between them. Per germline, CDR1 MGHDK and CDR2 SYGVNS. The CDR3 runs 15 residues. Here the CDR3 reads CASSELGGGEETQYF. For the CDR3, the DNA is TGTGCCAGCAGTGAATTAGGAGGGGGCGAGGAGACCCAGTACTTC.

V and J are TRBV7-9 and TRBJ1-1; possibly TRBD1 for D (6 bases). V lost 1 base and J 0 bases, leaving 9 bases between the germline ends. The CDR3 runs 15 residues. Germline lookup yields CDR1 SEHNR and CDR2 FQNEAQ (reference sequence). The CDR3 protein is CASSLGRTVNTEAFF. The CDR3 DNA reads TGTGCCAGCAGCTTAGGTAGGACAGTGAACACTGAAGCTTTCTTT.

The rearrangement uses TRBV29-1 and TRBJ1-5, with TRBD1 matching over 8 bases. Germline assignment: CDR1 SQVTM and CDR2 ANQGSEA. The CDR3 consists of 15 residues. V lost 4 bases, J lost 4 bases, and 9 bases stayed unmatched. CDR3 sequence reads: CSVVGTGGGNQPQHF. CDR3 DNA: TGCAGCGTTGTGGGTACAGGGGGGGGAAATCAGCCCCAGCATTTT.

This sequence joins TRBV4-1 and TRBJ1-5; TRBD1 matches at 9 bases. Germline V gene data show CDR1 as MGHRA and CDR2 as YSYEKL. The trim removed 2 bases at V and 8 bases at J, leaving 4 bases unmatched. The CDR3 runs to 14 residues. The CDR3 is CASSQTDRGEPQHF. DNA for the CDR3: TGCGCCAGCAGCCAAACGGACAGGGGAGAGCCCCAGCATTTT.

The chain joins TRBV19 to TRBJ1-2; possible D gene TRBD1, 5 bases. CDR1 and CDR2 (germline): LNHDA, SQIVND (reference sequence). V dropped 6 bases and J dropped 8 bases, with 22 bases sitting between them. The CDR3 sequence is 15 residues long. The CDR3 protein is CASREGPFRGRGYTF. In DNA form, the CDR3 reads TGTGCCAGTAGGGAGGGGCCCTTCCGGGGAAGAGGCTACACCTTC.

CDR3 protein: CASRGPGQANTGELFF. In nucleotides, the CDR3 is TGTGCCAGCAGGGGACCGGGACAGGCGAACACCGGGGAGCTGTTTTTT. The rearrangement joins TRBV3-1 (or the pseudogene TRBV3-2) to TRBJ2-2, with TRBD1 matching over 8 bases. This CDR3 region has 16 residues. Trimming at V came to 6 bases and at J to 0 bases, leaving 6 bases not matched to a gene. Germline-derived CDR1 and CDR2 are LGHDT and YNNKEL (reference sequence).

The genes are TRBV7-2 and TRBJ1-2, with 8 bases matching TRBD1. Trimming at V came to 1 base and at J to 7 bases, leaving 5 bases not matched to a gene. Germline-derived CDR1 and CDR2 are SGHTA and FQGNSA. The CDR3 is 14 amino acids. CDR3 protein: CASSLVQGDSGYTF. CDR3 sequence (DNA): TGTGCCAGCAGCTTAGTACAGGGGGATAGTGGCTACACCTTC.

This chain uses TRBV29-1 with TRBJ1-2, with D maybe TRBD1 (6 bases). Germline V gene sequence: CDR1 SQVTM, CDR2 ANQGSEA. The V gene lost 4 bases and the J gene lost 3 bases, with 9 bases spanning the gap. The CDR3 runs to 12 residues. The CDR3 DNA sequence: TGCAGCGTTGCGGACAGCGACTATGGCTACACCTTC. It is translated as CSVADSDYGYTF. The entire variable domain, with the rest obtained from reference TRBV29-1 and TRBJ1-2, is as follows: SAVISQKPSRDICQRGTSLTIQCQVDSQVTMMFWYRQQPGQSLTLIATANQGSEATYESGFVIDKFPISRPNLTFSTLTVSNMSPEDSSIYLCSVADSDYGYTFGSGTRLTVV.

This rearrangement joins TRBV9 to TRBJ2-1; D is unclear. The germline V gene has CDR1 SGDLS and CDR2 YYNGEE. The CDR3 totals 14 residues. V shed 1 base and J shed 13 bases, with 18 bases lying between them. This CDR3 is CASSVNRASGDQFF. The CDR3 coding sequence is TGTGCCAGCAGCGTAAATAGAGCTAGTGGTGATCAGTTCTTC.

This chain links TRBV6-5 with TRBJ1-5; 8 nucleotides match TRBD1. With 8 bases clipped from V and 3 bases from J, the junction kept 6 bases outside the gene matches. CDR3 length equals 14 residues. Germline values: CDR1 MNHEY, CDR2 SVGAGI. The CDR3 coding sequence is TGTGCCAGCCTCCACAGGGGGAACAATCAGCCCCAGCATTTT. It yields the protein CASLHRGNNQPQHF.

This chain links TRBV19 with TRBJ1-5; no reliable D call. V lost 7 bases to trimming and J lost 1 base, with 14 bases between them. Germline CDR1 is LNHDA and CDR2 is SQIVND (reference sequence). This CDR3 comprises 15 residues. CDR3 residues: CASTQVALSNQPQHF. Written as DNA, the CDR3 is TGTGCCAGTACTCAGGTGGCATTAAGCAATCAGCCCCAGCATTTT.

This clone was counted once. This chain links TRBV18 with TRBJ1-3; TRBD1 is a possible D gene (5 bases). This CDR3 is built from 16 residues. Deletions cut 0 bases from V and 2 bases from J, with 11 bases between. CDR1 is KGHSH and CDR2 is LQKENI in the germline V gene. In DNA form, the CDR3 reads TGTGCCAGCTCACCACCAAAGGGGATTGCTGGAAACACCATATATTTT. Its translation is CASSPPKGIAGNTIYF.

The V call is TRBV15, the J call TRBJ2-7, with TRBD2 as a possible D gene (5 bases). In germline, CDR1 is LNHNV, CDR2 YYDKDF (reference sequence). This CDR3 spans 13 amino acids. V was cut by 8 bases and J by 0 bases, with 11 bases left in between. This CDR3 reads CATGGSPSYEQYF. In DNA form, the CDR3 reads TGTGCCACCGGAGGTTCGCCCTCCTACGAGCAGTACTTC.

The genes are TRBV11-2 and TRBJ2-7, with 10 nucleotides matching TRBD1. J was trimmed by 2 bases and V by 6 bases; bases with no gene match: 7. CDR3 size: 15 residues. Germline assignment: CDR1 SGHAT and CDR2 FQNNGV. The DNA for the CDR3 is TGTGCCAGCAGATCCCCGGGACAGGGGACCTACGAGCAGTACTTC. It codes for CASRSPGQGTYEQYF. The entire variable domain, with the rest obtained from reference TRBV11-2 and TRBJ2-7, is as follows: EAGVAQSPRYKIIEKRQSVAFWCNPISGHATLYWYQQILGQGPKLLIQFQNNGVVDDSQLPKDRFSAERLKGVDSTLKIQPAKLEDSAVYLCASRSPGQGTYEQYFGPGTRLTVT.

This chain links TRBV7-2 with TRBJ1-2; D gene ambiguous. CDR3 size: 14 residues. V gave up 3 bases and J gave up 5 bases, with 13 bases separating them. Looked up from germline, CDR1 is SGHTA and CDR2 is FQGNSA. CDR3 coding DNA: TGTGCCAGCAGCTTCCCGGGTCTCGCATATGGCTACACCTTC. It codes for CASSFPGLAYGYTF.

The rearrangement uses TRBV5-1 and TRBJ1-4; 10 positions agree with TRBD1. CDR1 is SGHRS, CDR2 YFSETQ, per germline. This CDR3 has 18 residues. Unmatched junction bases numbered 14, after V lost 4 bases and J lost 5 bases. The CDR3 region has the DNA TGCGCCAGCAGCCCGGGACAGGGGACTCGGGACCTAAATGAAAAACTGTTTTTT. Protein product: CASSPGQGTRDLNEKLFF. The entire variable domain, with the rest obtained from reference TRBV5-1 and TRBJ1-4, is as follows: KAGVTQTPRYLIKTRGQQVTLSCSPISGHRSVSWYQQTPGQGLQFLFEYFSETQRNKGNFPGRFSGRQFSNSRSEMNVSTLELGDSALYLCASSPGQGTRDLNEKLFFGSGTQLSVL.

CDR3 protein: CASSPIGRAGGYTF. CDR3 in DNA: TGTGCCAGCAGCCCGATTGGCAGGGCAGGAGGCTACACCTTC. This chain joins TRBV5-6 and TRBJ1-2; D might be TRBD1 (5 bases). The germline gives CDR1 SGHDT, CDR2 YYEEEE. CDR3 size: 14 residues. Trimming pared 4 bases from V and 8 bases from J, leaving 18 bases between.